The subject of this entry is one T cell receptor beta chain. One junction end does not reproduce the germline sequence, and a read error may be involved. This sample was included in a study of blood T cell repertoires in COVID-19. The CDR3 contains 16 residues. CDR1 and CDR2 (germline): LGHNA, YNFKEQ. The recovered donors of Cohort 3 showed two negative PCRs, clearance, or symptom resolution. Original processing notes: The assay estimated nucleated cells by amplifying reference gene primers. Here immunoSEQ multiplex PCR was the method, and the copy in TCRdb shows in-frame clones only, minus some. D and trimming were read from the DNA, whereas the V and J calls and clone size are those reported in that table. The data contain roughly 500,000 clones, 88% of them seen just once; the ten biggest clones take up 1.8%.

The chain recombines TRBV4-2 with TRBJ2-7, with TRBD1 identical over 8 bases. Input material: PBMCs or T cells enriched from blood (not recorded which). This TCR was sampled from a woman aged 40 to 49 who had recovered from COVID-19. The CDR3 nucleotides read TGTACCAGCAGCCAAGTCCGTGACAGGGGTTCCTACGAGCAGTACTTC. Its protein product is CTSSQVRDRGSYEQYF.